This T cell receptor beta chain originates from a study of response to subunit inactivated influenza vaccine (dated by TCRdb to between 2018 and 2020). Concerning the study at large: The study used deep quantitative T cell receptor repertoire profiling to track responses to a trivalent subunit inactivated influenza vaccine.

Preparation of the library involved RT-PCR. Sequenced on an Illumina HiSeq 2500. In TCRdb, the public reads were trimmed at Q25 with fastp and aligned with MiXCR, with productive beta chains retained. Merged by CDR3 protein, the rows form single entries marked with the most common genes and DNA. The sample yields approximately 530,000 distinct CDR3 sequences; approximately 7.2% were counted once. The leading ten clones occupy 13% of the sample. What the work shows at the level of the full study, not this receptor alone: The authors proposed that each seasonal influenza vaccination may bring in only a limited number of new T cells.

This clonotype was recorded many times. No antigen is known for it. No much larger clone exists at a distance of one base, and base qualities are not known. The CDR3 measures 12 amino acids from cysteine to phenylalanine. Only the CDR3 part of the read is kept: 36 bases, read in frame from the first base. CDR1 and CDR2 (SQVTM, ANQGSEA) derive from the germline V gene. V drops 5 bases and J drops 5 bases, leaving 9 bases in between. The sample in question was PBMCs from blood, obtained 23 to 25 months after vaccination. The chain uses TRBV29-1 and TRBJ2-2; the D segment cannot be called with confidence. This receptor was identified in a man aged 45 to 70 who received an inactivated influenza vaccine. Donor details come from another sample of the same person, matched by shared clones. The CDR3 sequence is CSVRLGTGELFF. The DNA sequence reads TGCAGCGTTCGGCTGGGGACCGGGGAGCTGTTTTTT.